This T cell receptor (beta chain) was captured by sequencing in a study of cytomegalovirus exposure and HLA in healthy donors. Germline loops: CDR1 SGDLS, CDR2 YYNGEE. V was cut by 3 bases and J by 5 bases, with 17 bases left in between. This CDR3 is built from 15 residues. Primers included in the PCR were 60 Vbeta and 13 Jbeta primers. Some clones are missing from TCRdb's copy, which holds only in-frame ones; the method was immunoSEQ multiplex PCR. This sample has about 240,000 clones; about three quarters occur once, and the top ten carry around 0.45%. The J gene is TRBJ1-1, the V gene TRBV9; no clear D gene. Material: PBMCs. The source is a boy aged 5-17 years in good health and CMV-seronegative. The CDR3 reads CASSGSPHSGTEAFF. CDR3 DNA sequence: TGTGCCAGCAGCGGGTCGCCTCATTCGGGGACTGAAGCTTTCTTT.